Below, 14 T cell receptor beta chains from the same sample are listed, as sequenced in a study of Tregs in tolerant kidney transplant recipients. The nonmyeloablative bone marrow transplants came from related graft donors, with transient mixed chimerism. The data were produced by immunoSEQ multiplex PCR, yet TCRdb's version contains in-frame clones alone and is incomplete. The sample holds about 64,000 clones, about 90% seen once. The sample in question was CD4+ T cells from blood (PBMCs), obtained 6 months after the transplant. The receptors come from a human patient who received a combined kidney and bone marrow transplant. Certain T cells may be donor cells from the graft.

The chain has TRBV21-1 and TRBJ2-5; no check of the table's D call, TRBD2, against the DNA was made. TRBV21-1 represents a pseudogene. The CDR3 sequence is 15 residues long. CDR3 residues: CASRRAGGAGETQYF. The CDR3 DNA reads TGTGCCAGCAGAAGAGCCGGGGGGGCCGGAGAGACCCAGTACTTC.

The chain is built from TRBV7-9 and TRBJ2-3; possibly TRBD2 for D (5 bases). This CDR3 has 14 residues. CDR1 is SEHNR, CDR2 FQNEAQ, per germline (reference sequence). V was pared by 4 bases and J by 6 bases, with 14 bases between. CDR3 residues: CASSSGLVLDTQYF. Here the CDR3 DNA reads TGTGCCAGCAGCTCCGGACTCGTTTTGGATACGCAGTATTTT. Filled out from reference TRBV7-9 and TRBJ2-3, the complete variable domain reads DTGVSQNPRHKITKRGQNVTFRCDPISEHNRLYWYRQTLGQGPEFLTYFQNEAQLEKSRLLSDRFSAERPKGSFSTLEIQRTEQGDSAMYLCASSSGLVLDTQYFGPGTRLTVL.

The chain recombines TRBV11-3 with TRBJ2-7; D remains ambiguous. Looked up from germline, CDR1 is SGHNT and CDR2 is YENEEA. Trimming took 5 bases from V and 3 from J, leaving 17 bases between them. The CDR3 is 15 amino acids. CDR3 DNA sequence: TGTGCCAGCAGCCTATTCGTACAGCTGGACTACGAGCAGTACTTC. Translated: CASSLFVQLDYEQYF.

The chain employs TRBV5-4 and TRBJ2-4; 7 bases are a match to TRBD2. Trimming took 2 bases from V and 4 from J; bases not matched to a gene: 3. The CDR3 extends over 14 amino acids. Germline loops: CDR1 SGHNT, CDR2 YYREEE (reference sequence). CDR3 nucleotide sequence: TGTGCCAGCAGCTTACGGGGAGGGAAAAACATTCAGTACTTC. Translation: CASSLRGGKNIQYF.

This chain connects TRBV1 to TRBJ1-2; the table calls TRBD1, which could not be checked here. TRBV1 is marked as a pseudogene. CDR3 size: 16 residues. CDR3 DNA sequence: TGCACCAGCAGCCAAGATAGGTTGGCAGGGAACTATGGCTACACCTTC. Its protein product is CTSSQDRLAGNYGYTF.

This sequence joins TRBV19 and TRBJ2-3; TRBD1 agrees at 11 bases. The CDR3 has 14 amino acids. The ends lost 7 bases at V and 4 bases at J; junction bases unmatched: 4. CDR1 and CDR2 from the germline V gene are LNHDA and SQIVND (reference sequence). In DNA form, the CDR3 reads TGTGCCAGTACCGCGGGACAGGGGGCAGATACGCAGTATTTT. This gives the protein CASTAGQGADTQYF.

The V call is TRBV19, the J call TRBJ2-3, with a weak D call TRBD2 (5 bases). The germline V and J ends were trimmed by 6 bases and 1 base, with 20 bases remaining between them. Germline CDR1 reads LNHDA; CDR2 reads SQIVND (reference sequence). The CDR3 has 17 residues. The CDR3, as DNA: TGTGCCAGTAGACCCGGGCGTGAGGGCCGGGGCACAGATACGCAGTATTTT. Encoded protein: CASRPGREGRGTDTQYF.

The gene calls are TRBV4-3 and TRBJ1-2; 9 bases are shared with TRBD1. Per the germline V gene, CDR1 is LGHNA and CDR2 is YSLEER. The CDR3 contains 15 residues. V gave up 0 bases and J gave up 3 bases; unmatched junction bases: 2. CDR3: CASSQDRTGDYGYTF. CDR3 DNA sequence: TGCGCCAGCAGCCAAGATAGGACAGGGGACTATGGCTACACCTTC.

CDR3 coding DNA: TGTGCCAGCAGTTTATGGACAGTAACGACAACTAATGAAAAACTGTTTTTT. Translating gives CASSLWTVTTTNEKLFF. The chain combines TRBV28 with TRBJ1-4; the D gene is possibly TRBD1 (5 bases). The length of the CDR3 is 17 residues. Germline-derived CDR1 and CDR2 are MDHEN and SYDVKM. V was cut by 0 bases and J by 0 bases, with 11 bases left in between.

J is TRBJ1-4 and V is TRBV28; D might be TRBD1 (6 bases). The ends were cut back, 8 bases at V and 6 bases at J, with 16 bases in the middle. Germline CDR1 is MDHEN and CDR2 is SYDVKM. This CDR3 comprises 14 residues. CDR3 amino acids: CASGTGGAHEKLFF. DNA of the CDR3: TGTGCCAGCGGTACTGGGGGGGCCCATGAAAAACTGTTTTTT.

The CDR3: CASSKTSGRANTGELFF. The CDR3, as DNA: TGTGCCAGCAGTAAGACTAGCGGGAGGGCAAACACCGGGGAGCTGTTTTTT. The V call is TRBV7-3, the J call TRBJ2-2, with 14 bases identical to TRBD2. The trim removed 6 bases at V and 2 bases at J, leaving 5 bases unmatched. This CDR3 spans 17 amino acids. In germline, CDR1 is SGHTA, CDR2 FQGTGA.

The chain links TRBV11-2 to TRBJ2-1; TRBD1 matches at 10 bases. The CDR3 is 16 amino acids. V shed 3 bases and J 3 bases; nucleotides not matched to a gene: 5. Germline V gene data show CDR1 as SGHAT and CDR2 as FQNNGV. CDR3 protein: CASSFRDRGIYNEQFF. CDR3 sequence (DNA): TGTGCCAGCAGCTTCAGGGACAGGGGCATCTACAATGAGCAGTTCTTC.

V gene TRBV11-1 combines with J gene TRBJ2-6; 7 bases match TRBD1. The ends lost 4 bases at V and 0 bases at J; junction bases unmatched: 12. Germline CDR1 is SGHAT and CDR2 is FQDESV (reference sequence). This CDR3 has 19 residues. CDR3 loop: CASSSRQGVKSSGANVLTF. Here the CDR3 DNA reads TGTGCCAGCAGCTCCCGACAGGGCGTAAAGAGCTCTGGGGCCAACGTCCTGACTTTC. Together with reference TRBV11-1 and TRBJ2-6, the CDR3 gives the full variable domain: EAEVAQSPRYKITEKSQAVAFWCDPISGHATLYWYRQILGQGPELLVQFQDESVVDDSQLPKDRFSAERLKGVDSTLKIQPAELGDSAMYLCASSSRQGVKSSGANVLTFGAGSRLTVL.

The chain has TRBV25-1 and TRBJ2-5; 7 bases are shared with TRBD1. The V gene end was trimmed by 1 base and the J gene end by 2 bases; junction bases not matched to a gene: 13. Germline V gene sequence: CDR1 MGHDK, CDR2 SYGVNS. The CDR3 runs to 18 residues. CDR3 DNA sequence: TGTGCCAGCAGTGAATTCTCATCCGGGACAGCCGAACAAGAGACCCAGTACTTC. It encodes CASSEFSSGTAEQETQYF. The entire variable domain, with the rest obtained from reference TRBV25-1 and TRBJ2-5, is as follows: EADIYQTPRYLVIGTGKKITLECSQTMGHDKMYWYQQDPGMELHLIHYSYGVNSTEKGDLSSESTVSRIRTEHFPLTLESARPSHTSQYLCASSEFSSGTAEQETQYFGPGTRLLVL.